The 18 T cell receptor beta chains below come from one sample, sequenced in a study of OX40 agonist ivuxolimab in advanced cancers. Generated by immunoSEQ multiplex PCR, the TCRdb table keeps only in-frame clones and is missing some. The sample contains tens of thousands of clones, around 82% of which appear only once. This specimen was CD4+ or CD8+ T cells sorted from blood, taken in a trial of the OX40 agonist ivuxolimab. Receptors originate from an adult with an advanced solid tumor such as melanoma, head and neck, liver or kidney cancer.

The V and J genes are TRBV5-4 and TRBJ2-5, with 9 bases identical to TRBD2. This CDR3 is 15 amino acids long. Per germline, CDR1 SGHNT and CDR2 YYREEE (reference sequence). Germline trimming cut 1 base from V and 4 bases from J; bases unmatched to any gene: 5. The DNA for the CDR3 is TGTGCCAGCAGCTTGCGGCGGGAGGGTAGAGAGACCCAGTACTTC. Translation: CASSLRREGRETQYF.

J is TRBJ1-1 and V is TRBV6-1, with 11 bases lining up with TRBD1. Unmatched junction bases numbered 17, after V lost 4 bases and J lost 4 bases. The germline CDR1 and CDR2 sequences are MNHNS and SASEGT. The CDR3 contains 19 residues. CDR3 sequence (DNA): TGTGCCAGCAGTGGGCCGGACAGGGGGCCCAACGGGGCGAGCACTGAAGCTTTCTTT. Amino acid sequence: CASSGPDRGPNGASTEAFF.

This chain links TRBV11-2 with TRBJ1-1; no clear D. CDR3 length: 12 residues. The V end was cut by 3 bases, the J end by 9 bases, with 11 bases between. Germline CDR1 and CDR2: SGHAT and FQNNGV. The CDR3 protein is CASSFTGAQAFF. The CDR3 DNA follows: TGTGCCAGCAGCTTCACCGGAGCACAAGCTTTCTTT.

This chain joins TRBV2 and TRBJ1-2, with 10 bases identical to TRBD1. The CDR3 covers 13 residues. Germline V lookup: CDR1 SNHLY, CDR2 FYNNEI. J was trimmed by 6 bases and V by 6 bases; bases with no gene match: 4. The CDR3 here is CASRGQGDDGYTF. The CDR3 nucleotides are TGTGCCAGCAGAGGACAGGGGGACGATGGCTACACCTTC.

The genes are TRBV5-1 and TRBJ1-4; no definite D call. V lost 2 bases and J 0 bases, leaving 2 bases between the germline ends. Germline V gene sequence: CDR1 SGHRS, CDR2 YFSETQ. The CDR3 loop spans 13 amino acids. CDR3 loop: CASSLATNEKLFF. The CDR3 nucleotides are TGCGCCAGCAGCTTAGCAACTAATGAAAAACTGTTTTTT.

This clone was seen once. The V call is TRBV19, the J call TRBJ1-1; D is unresolved. The CDR3 contains 16 residues. Looked up from germline, CDR1 is LNHDA and CDR2 is SQIVND (reference sequence). V was trimmed by 4 bases and J by 1 base, leaving 16 bases between them. The CDR3 here is CASSSKSVRTNTEAFF. CDR3 DNA: TGTGCCAGTAGTAGTAAGTCCGTCAGGACGAACACTGAAGCTTTCTTT.

This clone was detected a few times. Other DNA sequences within the sample encode an identical CDR3. CDR3 loop: CASSPGQGATNEKLFF. The CDR3 DNA sequence: TGTGCCAGTAGTCCCGGACAGGGGGCAACTAATGAAAAACTGTTTTTT. The V gene is TRBV19, the J gene TRBJ1-4, with 10 nucleotides matching TRBD1. The length of the CDR3 is 16 residues. Germline values: CDR1 LNHDA, CDR2 SQIVND (reference sequence). V was pared by 5 bases and J by 0 bases, with 3 bases of the junction left unmatched.

V usage is TRBV7-3 and J usage is TRBJ2-1, with 8 positions matching TRBD1. V was clipped by 5 bases and J by 7 bases; unmatched bases: 10. Germline V gene sequence: CDR1 SGHTA, CDR2 FQGTGA. The CDR3 length is 15 residues. In nucleotides, the CDR3 is TGTGCCAGCAGCAAGGGGGACAGGCTGGGGAATGAGCAGTTCTTC. Translated: CASSKGDRLGNEQFF.

A remark on this clone: This same CDR3 is encoded by further DNA sequences in the sample. The V and J genes are TRBV11-2 and TRBJ1-1, with D possibly being TRBD1 (6 bases). V lost 5 bases and J 0 bases, leaving 10 bases between the germline ends. In germline, CDR1 is SGHAT, CDR2 FQNNGV. This CDR3 comprises 14 residues. The CDR3 sequence is CASSPRGMNTEAFF. The CDR3, as DNA: TGTGCCAGCAGCCCCAGGGGAATGAACACTGAAGCTTTCTTT.

This clone was seen more than once but under ten times. This chain uses TRBV5-1 with TRBJ2-7; the D gene is possibly TRBD2 (5 bases). The CDR3 totals 15 residues. V was cut by 1 base and J by 0 bases, with 11 bases left in between. Germline values: CDR1 SGHRS, CDR2 YFSETQ. The CDR3 DNA sequence: TGCGCCAGCAGCTTGTTGTTGGGGAGCTCCTACGAGCAGTACTTC. Its translation: CASSLLLGSSYEQYF.

The chain combines TRBV20-1 with TRBJ1-4, with D maybe TRBD1 (6 bases). Germline V gene data show CDR1 as DFQATT and CDR2 as SNEGSKA (reference sequence). The V gene lost 6 bases and the J gene lost 10 bases, with 12 bases spanning the gap. The CDR3 covers 11 residues. In DNA form, the CDR3 reads TGCAGTGCGGGGGACACCGGAAAACTGTTTTTT. Protein: CSAGDTGKLFF.

The J gene is TRBJ2-7, the V gene TRBV27; D is perhaps TRBD2 (5 bases). Germline assignment: CDR1 MNHEY and CDR2 SMNVEV (reference sequence). The V end lost 3 bases, the J end lost 1 base, and 10 bases lay between the germline ends. The length of the CDR3 is 14 residues. The chain's CDR3 is CASSLASRSYEQYF. In DNA form, the CDR3 reads TGTGCCAGCAGTTTGGCTAGCCGGTCCTACGAGCAGTACTTC.

The J gene is TRBJ2-3, the V gene TRBV5-1, with TRBD2 identical over 12 bases. The CDR3 is 17 amino acids. Germline-derived CDR1 and CDR2 are SGHRS and YFSETQ. Trimming removed 0 bases from V and 5 bases from J; junction bases left unmatched: 7. CDR3 protein: CASSLGTSGTKGDTQYF. The CDR3 DNA reads TGCGCCAGCAGCTTGGGGACTAGCGGGACAAAGGGAGATACGCAGTATTTT.

The J gene is TRBJ1-1, the V gene TRBV6-6; no clear D gene. This CDR3 region has 12 residues. CDR1 and CDR2 (germline): MNHNY, SVGAGI (reference sequence). V lost 5 bases to trimming and J lost 5 bases, with 9 bases between them. CDR3 loop: CASSISSTEAFF. The CDR3 DNA sequence: TGTGCCAGCAGTATTTCGAGTACTGAAGCTTTCTTT.

V is TRBV7-9 and J is TRBJ2-2; 8 bases line up with TRBD1. V shed 6 bases, J shed 4 bases, and the junction held 4 bases outside the gene matches. The V gene's germline CDR1 is SEHNR and CDR2 FQNEAQ (reference sequence). This CDR3 comprises 14 residues. The CDR3 bases are TGTGCCAGCAGGTGGACAGGGTCCACCGGGGAGCTGTTTTTT. Translation gives CASRWTGSTGELFF.

A remark on this clone: Mismatch with germline at one junction end may stem from a read error. The rearrangement links TRBV6-1 to TRBJ2-2, with 7 bases fitting TRBD1. Germline lookup yields CDR1 MNHNS and CDR2 SASEGT. This CDR3 has 14 amino acids. CDR3 protein: CASREGQAAGELFF. The CDR3 nucleotides are TGTGCCAGCAGGGAAGGACAGGCGGCCGGGGAGCTGTTTTTT.

The V and J genes are TRBV14 and TRBJ1-2; 11 bases are shared with TRBD1. Germline V gene sequence: CDR1 SGHDN, CDR2 FVKESK. Trimming cost V 1 base and J 8 bases; bases outside gene matches: 6. This CDR3 is built from 15 residues. CDR3 protein: CASSQAGTGGRGYTF. CDR3 in DNA: TGTGCCAGCAGCCAAGCCGGGACAGGGGGAAGGGGCTACACCTTC.

This clone appeared once. CDR3: CASSLNSHEQFF. The CDR3 nucleotides are TGTGCCAGTAGTCTAAACTCCCATGAGCAGTTCTTC. The chain uses TRBV19 and TRBJ2-1; the D is unclear. V gave up 5 bases and J gave up 8 bases, with 10 bases separating them. CDR1 is LNHDA, CDR2 SQIVND, per germline (reference sequence). This CDR3 comprises 12 residues.